The present T cell receptor beta chain was sequenced within a study of blood T cells in healthy people across ages. For the second PCR, which ran for roughly 6 to 12 cycles, a sample-barcoded 5' primer and a J-beta primer mix were used. Via MiXCR, TCRdb re-called the 5' RACE reads, giving one row per CDR3 protein. Of around 1.7 million distinct CDR3 sequences in the sample, approximately 30% were seen once. This clonotype came up a few times. The CDR3 has 14 amino acids. Germline V gene lookup returns CDR1 LGHDT and CDR2 YNNKEL (reference sequence). The V and J ends lost 6 bases and 2 bases, in that order; junction bases with no gene match: 7.

The sample comprised blood. This rearrangement joins TRBV3-1 to TRBJ2-7; the match to TRBD2 covers 7 bases. The TCR sequence derives from a woman younger than 45 in good health. CDR3 loop: CASRGGREPYEQYF. The CDR3 DNA is TGTGCCAGCAGGGGGGGGAGGGAACCCTACGAGCAGTACTTC.